This TCR beta chain was sequenced for a study of control samples from healthy donors and cancer patients. Profiled with immunoSEQ multiplex PCR; TCRdb holds only in-frame clones, not every one. Of some 150,000 clones in the sample, less than 95% were seen once. Sequenced material: blood. This clonotype originated in a man younger than 30 in good health.

The CDR3, as DNA: TGTGCCAGCAGCCAAGATAAGAGGGGCGGCTACACCTTC. Protein: CASSQDKRGGYTF. The chain employs TRBV3-1 (or the pseudogene TRBV3-2) and TRBJ1-2, with a possible D match to TRBD1 (5 bases). This CDR3 is 13 amino acids long. The germline V gene encodes CDR1 LGHDT and CDR2 YNNKEL (reference sequence). V was trimmed by 0 bases and J by 8 bases, leaving 10 bases between them.